This TCR beta chain was recovered during a study of radiotherapy plus CTLA-4 blockade in lung cancer. Turning to the study itself: Disease control was seen in approximately 31% of patients, objective responses in 18%.

Those patients who had chemo-refractory metastatic non-small-cell lung cancer were given focal radiation along with CTLA-4 blockade through ipilimumab. Germline lookup yields CDR1 ENHRY and CDR2 SYGVKD. CDR3 length: 17 residues. Losses at the gene ends were 4 bases for V and 8 bases for J; bases not matched to a gene: 12. Profiling relied on immunoSEQ multiplex PCR, and the TCRdb table lists in-frame clones only, not all of them. The profile shows 85,000 to 100,000 clones, around 72% of them singletons. A word on this clone: Its antigen remains unidentified.

Regarding the study as a whole: It was early blood T cell clone dynamics, with interferon-beta, that reportedly best predicted response. Researchers report tumor-derived TCR clones expanding in blood after radiotherapy plus ipilimumab.

The receptor's source is a human donor with non-small cell lung cancer that progressed on radiotherapy plus ipilimumab. Material: peripheral blood, obtained from a patient treated with radiotherapy plus ipilimumab. J is TRBJ2-2 and V is TRBV10-3, with TRBD1 matching 11 bases. The CDR3 bases are TGTGCCATCAGTGTAGGACAGGGGGCTGGTATGCGAGGGGAGCTGTTTTTT. Amino acids: CAISVGQGAGMRGELFF.